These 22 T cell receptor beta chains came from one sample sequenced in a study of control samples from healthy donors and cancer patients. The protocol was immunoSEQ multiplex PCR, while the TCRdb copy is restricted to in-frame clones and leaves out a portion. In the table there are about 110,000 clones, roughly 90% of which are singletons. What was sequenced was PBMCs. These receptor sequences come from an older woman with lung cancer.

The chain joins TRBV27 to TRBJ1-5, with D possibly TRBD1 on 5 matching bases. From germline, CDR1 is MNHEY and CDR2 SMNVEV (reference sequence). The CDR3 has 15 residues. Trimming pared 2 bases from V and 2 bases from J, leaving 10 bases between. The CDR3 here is CASSLVGDRNQPQHF. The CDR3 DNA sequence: TGTGCCAGCAGTTTAGTGGGGGATCGCAATCAGCCCCAGCATTTT.

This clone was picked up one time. The CDR3 nucleotides read TGTGCCATCAGCGAGACAGAGTACGAGCAGTACTTC. It is translated as CAISETEYEQYF. The rearrangement joins TRBV10-3 to TRBJ2-7, with a tentative D call TRBD1 (5 bases). Germline V gene data show CDR1 as ENHRY and CDR2 as SYGVKD. The CDR3 is 12 amino acids. Trimming shortened V by 6 bases and J by 4 bases, and 10 bases separated the two germline ends.

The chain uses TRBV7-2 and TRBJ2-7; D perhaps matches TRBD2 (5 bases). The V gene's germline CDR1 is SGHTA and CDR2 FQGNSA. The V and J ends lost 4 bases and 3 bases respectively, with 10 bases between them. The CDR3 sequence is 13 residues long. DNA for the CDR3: TGTGCCAGCAGCTCCGGGGTCCTCTACGAGCAGTACTTC. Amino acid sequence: CASSSGVLYEQYF.

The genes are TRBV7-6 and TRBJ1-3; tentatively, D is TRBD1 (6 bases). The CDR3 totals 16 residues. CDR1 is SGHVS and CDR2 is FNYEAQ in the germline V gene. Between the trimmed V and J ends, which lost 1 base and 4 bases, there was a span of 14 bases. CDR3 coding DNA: TGTGCCAGCAGCTTAGACGGGGGCGGGTCCGGAAACACCATATATTTT. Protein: CASSLDGGGSGNTIYF.

The CDR3 DNA sequence: TGTGCCAGCATAGCTTTCCGGGGCAGGGGCACTGAAGCTTTCTTT. It yields the protein CASIAFRGRGTEAFF. The genes are TRBV7-9 and TRBJ1-1; weak D call: TRBD1 (6 bases). CDR1 is SEHNR, CDR2 FQNEAQ, per germline (reference sequence). The V end was cut by 7 bases, the J end by 4 bases, with 19 bases between. The CDR3 covers 15 residues.

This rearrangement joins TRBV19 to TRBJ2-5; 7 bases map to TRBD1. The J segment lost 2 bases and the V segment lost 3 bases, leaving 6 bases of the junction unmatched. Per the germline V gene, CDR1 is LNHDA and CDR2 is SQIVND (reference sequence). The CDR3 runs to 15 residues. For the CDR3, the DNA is TGTGCCAGTAGTATCACCGGACAGGCTCAAGAGACCCAGTACTTC. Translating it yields CASSITGQAQETQYF.

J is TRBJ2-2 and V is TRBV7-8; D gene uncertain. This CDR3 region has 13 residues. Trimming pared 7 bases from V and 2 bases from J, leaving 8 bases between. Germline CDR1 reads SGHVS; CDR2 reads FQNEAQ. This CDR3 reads CASTVGNTGELFF. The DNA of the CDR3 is TGTGCCAGCACTGTGGGAAACACCGGGGAGCTGTTTTTT.

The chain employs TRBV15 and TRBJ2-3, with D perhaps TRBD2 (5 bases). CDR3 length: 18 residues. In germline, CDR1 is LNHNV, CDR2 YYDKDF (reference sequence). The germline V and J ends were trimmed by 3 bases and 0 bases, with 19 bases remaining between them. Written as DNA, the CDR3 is TGTGCCACCAGCAGGAATGTTGGGAGAACAGTAAGCACAGATACGCAGTATTTT. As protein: CATSRNVGRTVSTDTQYF. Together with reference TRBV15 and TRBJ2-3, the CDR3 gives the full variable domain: DAMVIQNPRYQVTQFGKPVTLSCSQTLNHNVMYWYQQKSSQAPKLLFHYYDKDFNNEADTPDNFQSRRPNTSFCFLDIRSPGLGDTAMYLCATSRNVGRTVSTDTQYFGPGTRLTVL.

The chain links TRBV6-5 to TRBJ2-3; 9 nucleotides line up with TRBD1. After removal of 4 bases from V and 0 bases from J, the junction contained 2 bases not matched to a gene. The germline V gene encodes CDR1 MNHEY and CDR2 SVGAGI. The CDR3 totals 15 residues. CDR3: CASSWGTGSTDTQYF. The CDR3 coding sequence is TGTGCCAGCAGTTGGGGGACAGGGAGCACAGATACGCAGTATTTT.

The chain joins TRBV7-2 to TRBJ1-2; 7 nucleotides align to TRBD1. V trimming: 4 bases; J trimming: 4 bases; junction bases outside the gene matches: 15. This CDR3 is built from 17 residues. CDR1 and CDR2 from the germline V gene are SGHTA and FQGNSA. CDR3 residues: CASSSRPAGGRGYGYTF. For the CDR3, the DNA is TGTGCCAGCAGCTCCCGTCCCGCAGGGGGAAGGGGCTATGGCTACACCTTC.

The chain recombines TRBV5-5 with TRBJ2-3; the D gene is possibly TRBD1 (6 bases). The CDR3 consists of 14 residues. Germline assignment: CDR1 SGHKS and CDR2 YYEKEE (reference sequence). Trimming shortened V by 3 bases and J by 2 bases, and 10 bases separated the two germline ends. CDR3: CASSWGPHTDTQYF. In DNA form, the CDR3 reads TGTGCCAGCAGCTGGGGGCCACACACAGATACGCAGTATTTT.

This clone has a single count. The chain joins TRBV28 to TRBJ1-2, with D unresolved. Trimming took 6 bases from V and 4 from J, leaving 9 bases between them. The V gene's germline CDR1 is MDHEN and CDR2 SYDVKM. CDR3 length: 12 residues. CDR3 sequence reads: CASSDRGYGYTF. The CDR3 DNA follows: TGTGCCAGCAGCGATCGTGGCTATGGCTACACCTTC.

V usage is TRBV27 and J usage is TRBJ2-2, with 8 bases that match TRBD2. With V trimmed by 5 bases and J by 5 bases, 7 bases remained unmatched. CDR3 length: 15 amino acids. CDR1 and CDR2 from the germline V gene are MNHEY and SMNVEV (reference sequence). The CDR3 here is CASSQLAGITGELFF. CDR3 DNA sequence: TGTGCCAGCAGTCAATTAGCGGGGATAACCGGGGAGCTGTTTTTT.

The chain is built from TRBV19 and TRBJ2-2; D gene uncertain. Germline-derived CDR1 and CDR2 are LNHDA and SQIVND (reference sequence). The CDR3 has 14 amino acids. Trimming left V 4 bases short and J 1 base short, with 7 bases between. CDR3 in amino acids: CASSKVKNTGELFF. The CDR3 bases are TGTGCCAGTAGTAAAGTTAAGAACACCGGGGAGCTGTTTTTT.

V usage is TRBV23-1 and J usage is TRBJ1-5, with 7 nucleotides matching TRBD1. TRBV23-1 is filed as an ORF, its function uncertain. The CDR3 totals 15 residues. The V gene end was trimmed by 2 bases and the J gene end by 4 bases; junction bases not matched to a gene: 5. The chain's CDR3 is CASSQPGRGNQPQHF. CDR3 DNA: TGCGCCAGCAGTCAACCGGGCAGGGGGAATCAGCCCCAGCATTTT.

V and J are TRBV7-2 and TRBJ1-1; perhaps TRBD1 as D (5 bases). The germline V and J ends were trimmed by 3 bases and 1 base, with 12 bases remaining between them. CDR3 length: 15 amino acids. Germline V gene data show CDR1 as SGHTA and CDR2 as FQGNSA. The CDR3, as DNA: TGTGCCAGCAGCTTGGCTTCAGGGAAGAACACTGAAGCTTTCTTT. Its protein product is CASSLASGKNTEAFF.

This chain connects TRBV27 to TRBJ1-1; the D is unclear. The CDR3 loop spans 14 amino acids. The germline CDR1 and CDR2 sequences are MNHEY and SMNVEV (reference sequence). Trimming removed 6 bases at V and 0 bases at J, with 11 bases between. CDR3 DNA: TGTGCCAGCAGAGCAAGGGCCATGAACACTGAAGCTTTCTTT. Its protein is CASRARAMNTEAFF.

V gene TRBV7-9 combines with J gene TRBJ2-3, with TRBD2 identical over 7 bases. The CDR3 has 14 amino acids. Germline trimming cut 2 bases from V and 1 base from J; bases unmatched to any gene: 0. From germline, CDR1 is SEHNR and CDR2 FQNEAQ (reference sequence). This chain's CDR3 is CASSLLAGTDTQYF. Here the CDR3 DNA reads TGTGCCAGCAGCTTACTAGCGGGCACAGATACGCAGTATTTT. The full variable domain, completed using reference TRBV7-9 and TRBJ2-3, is DTGVSQNPRHKITKRGQNVTFRCDPISEHNRLYWYRQTLGQGPEFLTYFQNEAQLEKSRLLSDRFSAERPKGSFSTLEIQRTEQGDSAMYLCASSLLAGTDTQYFGPGTRLTVL.

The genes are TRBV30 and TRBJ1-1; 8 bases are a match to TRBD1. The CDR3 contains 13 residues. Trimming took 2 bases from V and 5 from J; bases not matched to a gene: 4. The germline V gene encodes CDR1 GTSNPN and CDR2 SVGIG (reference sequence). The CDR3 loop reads CAWSQGASTEAFF. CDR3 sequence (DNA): TGTGCCTGGAGTCAGGGGGCGAGTACTGAAGCTTTCTTT.

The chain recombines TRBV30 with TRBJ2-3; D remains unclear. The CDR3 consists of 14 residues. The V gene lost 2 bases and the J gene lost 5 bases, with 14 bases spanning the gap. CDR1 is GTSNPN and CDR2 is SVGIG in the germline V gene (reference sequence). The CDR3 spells CAWSSYFARDTQYF. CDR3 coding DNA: TGTGCCTGGAGTTCGTATTTTGCGAGAGATACGCAGTATTTT.

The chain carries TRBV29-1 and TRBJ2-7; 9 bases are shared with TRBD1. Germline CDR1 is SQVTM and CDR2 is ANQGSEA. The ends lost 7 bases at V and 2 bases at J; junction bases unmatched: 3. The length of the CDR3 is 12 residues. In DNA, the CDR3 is TGCAGCGCGGGACAGGGCACCTACGAGCAGTACTTC. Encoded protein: CSAGQGTYEQYF.

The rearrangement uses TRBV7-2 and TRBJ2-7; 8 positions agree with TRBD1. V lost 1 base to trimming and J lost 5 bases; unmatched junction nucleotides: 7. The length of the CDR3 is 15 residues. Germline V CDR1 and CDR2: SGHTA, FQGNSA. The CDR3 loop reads CASSLGGQGRNEQYF. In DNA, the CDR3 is TGTGCCAGCAGCTTAGGCGGACAGGGTAGAAACGAGCAGTACTTC.